Listed below are T cell receptor beta chains from one sample, sequenced in a study of blood T cell repertoires in COVID-19. The table came from immunoSEQ multiplex PCR; TCRdb's copy has only in-frame clones and leaves some out. The sample has about 190,000 clones, around 83% seen once. Sequences were obtained from peripheral blood. The receptors originated from a woman between 35 and 50 years old with acute or convalescent COVID-19. Both conserved end residues are part of each CDR3. Each record gives: V gene, J gene, clone size, D gene, CDR3 protein, CDR3 DNA. A D gene is named only where the DNA matches it firmly. A clone size is listed for some rows: how often the clone was seen (once, few, many), or a class if it is expanded.

TRBV19	TRBJ2-5	NA	TRBD1	CASSRGQGKETQYF	TGTGCCAGTAGTAGGGGACAGGGGAAAGAGACCCAGTACTTC
TRBV30	TRBJ1-1	few	NA	CAWSVSGAFGFF	TGTGCCTGGAGTGTATCGGGAGCCTTCGGTTTCTTT
TRBV25-1	TRBJ2-1	NA	NA	CASSETGSSYNEQFF	TGTGCCAGCAGTGAAACAGGGAGCTCCTACAATGAGCAGTTCTTC
TRBV7-9	TRBJ2-4	NA	TRBD1	CASSQTRQGGIQYF	TGTGCCAGCAGTCAAACCAGACAGGGTGGAATTCAGTACTTC
TRBV7-9	TRBJ2-2	NA	NA	CASSPHLTTGNTGELFF	TGTGCCAGCAGCCCCCACCTCACGACAGGGAACACCGGGGAGCTGTTTTTT
TRBV14	TRBJ2-7	NA	NA	CASSPAWGGSDEQYF	TGTGCCAGCAGCCCGGCTTGGGGGGGCTCGGACGAGCAGTACTTC
TRBV6-5	TRBJ1-2	NA	TRBD1	CASSYSTGEYYGYTF	TGTGCCAGCAGTTACTCGACAGGGGAATACTATGGCTACACCTTC
TRBV14	TRBJ2-7	few	NA	CASNPAASYEQYF	TGTGCCAGCAACCCAGCGGCTTCCTACGAGCAGTACTTC
TRBV2	TRBJ2-7	NA	TRBD2	CASSELTSPYEQYF	TGTGCCAGCAGTGAACTGACTAGCCCCTACGAGCAGTACTTC
TRBV5-4	TRBJ1-4	NA	NA	CASSPGPGGEKLFF	TGTGCCAGCAGCCCCGGACCGGGGGGTGAAAAACTGTTTTTT
TRBV30	TRBJ1-6	NA	NA	CAWTVQATYNSPLHF	TGTGCCTGGACCGTACAGGCAACTTATAATTCACCCCTCCACTTT
TRBV21-1	TRBJ1-5	NA	NA	CASSKSMGQKSWSPGNQPQHF	TGTGCCAGCAGCAAAAGTATGGGCCAAAAGTCCTGGTCTCCGGGCAATCAGCCCCAGCATTTT
TRBV12-3/TRBV12-4	TRBJ1-5	once	NA	CASSPQNQPQHF	TGTGCCAGCAGTCCACAAAATCAGCCCCAGCATTTT
TRBV28	TRBJ1-5	NA	NA	CASSLGQGGQPQHF	TGTGCCAGCAGTTTAGGGCAGGGCGGACAGCCCCAGCATTTT
TRBV18	TRBJ1-1	NA	NA	CASSPTDRTDTEAFF	TGTGCCAGCTCACCAACTGACAGGACAGACACTGAAGCTTTCTTT
TRBV6-5	TRBJ2-7	NA	NA	CASSYTGTMLYEQYF	TGTGCCAGCAGTTATACGGGGACAATGCTCTACGAGCAGTACTTC
TRBV3-1/TRBV3-2	TRBJ1-3	NA	TRBD1	CASSQDIGGPGNTIYF	TGTGCCAGCAGCCAAGATATAGGGGGCCCCGGAAACACCATATATTTT
TRBV6-6	TRBJ2-5	NA	NA	CASGRQDADRTQYF	TGTGCCAGCGGAAGACAGGATGCTGATCGGACCCAGTACTTC
TRBV7-2	TRBJ1-5	NA	NA	CASTEGYGQPQHF	TGTGCCAGCACCGAGGGCTACGGACAGCCCCAGCATTTT
TRBV2	TRBJ1-5	NA	NA	CASSASSGDQPQHF	TGTGCCAGCAGTGCCAGCTCAGGCGATCAGCCCCAGCATTTT
TRBV7-3	TRBJ1-1	NA	TRBD1	CASSNSGTVKAFF	TGTGCCAGCAGCAATTCCGGGACAGTAAAAGCTTTCTTT
TRBV7-2	TRBJ1-1	few	NA	CASSLVAVNTEAFF	TGTGCCAGCAGCTTAGTGGCAGTGAACACTGAAGCTTTCTTT